The 4 T cell receptor beta chains in this list originate from one sample, sequenced in a study of T cells in Graves' hyperthyroidism and ophthalmopathy. Amplified TCR beta CDR3 regions came from RNA transcripts. Using the HTBI primer set, a first-round RT-PCR was run on the TCR CDR3. TCRdb reprocessed the multiplex PCR reads via MiXCR and lists one record per CDR3 protein. This sample yields roughly 380,000 distinct CDR3 sequences, of which about 18% are seen a single time; about 3.7% belongs to the top ten. Sequenced material: blood. These receptors originate from a woman aged 18-29 years with Graves' hyperthyroidism.

The CDR3 coding sequence is TGTGCCAGCAGTTATCTCGACATCTCGAACACCGGGGAGCTGTTTTTT. Its translation: CASSYLDISNTGELFF. The V call is TRBV6-5, the J call TRBJ2-2; D unresolved. Germline CDR1 MNHEY, CDR2 SVGAGI. The CDR3 is made up of 16 amino acids. Trimming stripped 3 bases from V and 0 bases from J, with 11 bases between.

On this clonotype itself: A read error may explain this, as a much larger clone is one base away. The rearrangement links TRBV7-3 to TRBJ2-7; D is undetermined. Germline values: CDR1 SGHTA, CDR2 FQGTGA. The CDR3 runs to 15 residues. CDR3 in DNA: TGTGTCAGCAGCTTAGGAAGGCCGGGCCCCTACGAGCAGTACTTC. Protein: CVSSLGRPGPYEQYF.

This clonotype was recorded at least ten times. This chain uses TRBV20-1 with TRBJ2-5; D gene unclear. V lost 0 bases and J lost 5, with 13 bases in between. The CDR3 runs 14 residues. In germline, CDR1 is DFQATT, CDR2 SNEGSKA (reference sequence). The chain's CDR3 is CSARDLVAWETQYF. The CDR3 DNA reads as TGCAGTGCTAGAGATTTAGTCGCTTGGGAGACCCAGTACTTC.

This clonotype was counted a few times. Given a much more abundant clone one base away, this may be a read error. The chain carries TRBV12-3 or TRBV12-4 and TRBJ2-2; 11 bases are a match to TRBD2. CDR3 size: 15 residues. CDR3 nucleotide sequence: TGTGCCAGCAGTGTTAGCGGGGGGGCGACCGGGGAGCTGTGTTTT. Translation: CASSVSGGATGELCF.